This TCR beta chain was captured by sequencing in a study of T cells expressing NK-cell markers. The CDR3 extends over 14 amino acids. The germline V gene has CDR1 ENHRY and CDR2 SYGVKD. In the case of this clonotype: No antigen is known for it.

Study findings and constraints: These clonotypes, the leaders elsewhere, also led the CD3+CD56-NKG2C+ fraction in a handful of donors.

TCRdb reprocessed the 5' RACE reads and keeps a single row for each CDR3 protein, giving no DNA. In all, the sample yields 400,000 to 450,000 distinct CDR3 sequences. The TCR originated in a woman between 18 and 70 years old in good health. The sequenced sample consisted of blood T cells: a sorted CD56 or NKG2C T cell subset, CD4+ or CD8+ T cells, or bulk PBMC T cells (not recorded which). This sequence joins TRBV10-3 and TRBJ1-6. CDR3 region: CAISAPDGNSPLHF.